The present entry profiles one T cell receptor (beta chain) with its context. Its target is unknown. This entry is derived from a study of T cell responses to AZD1222 COVID-19 vaccine. Study-wide background: Pooled in the analysis were second doses at about 4 or about 12 weeks.

The CDR3 is made up of 14 amino acids. The V end lost 0 bases, the J end lost 4 bases, and 13 bases lay between the germline ends. The germline V gene encodes CDR1 GTSNPN and CDR2 SVGIG (reference sequence). TCRdb keeps only in-frame clones here, not all; method: immunoSEQ multiplex PCR. The sample shows 150,000 to 200,000 clones, 80% to 95% of them seen only once. Regarding the study as a whole: Reports indicate that nearly half of spike-specific TCRs are directed at unmutated variant regions. Females outnumbered males among donors, who were mostly white British; clonal diversity was possibly underestimated.

The material sequenced was peripheral blood, taken on day 0 of AZD1222 vaccination. The V and J genes are TRBV30 and TRBJ2-7; maybe TRBD2 (5 bases). The source is an adult in good health. CDR3 amino acids: CAWSVTGNHYEQYF. CDR3 bases: TGTGCCTGGAGTGTAACGGGGAACCATTACGAGCAGTACTTC.